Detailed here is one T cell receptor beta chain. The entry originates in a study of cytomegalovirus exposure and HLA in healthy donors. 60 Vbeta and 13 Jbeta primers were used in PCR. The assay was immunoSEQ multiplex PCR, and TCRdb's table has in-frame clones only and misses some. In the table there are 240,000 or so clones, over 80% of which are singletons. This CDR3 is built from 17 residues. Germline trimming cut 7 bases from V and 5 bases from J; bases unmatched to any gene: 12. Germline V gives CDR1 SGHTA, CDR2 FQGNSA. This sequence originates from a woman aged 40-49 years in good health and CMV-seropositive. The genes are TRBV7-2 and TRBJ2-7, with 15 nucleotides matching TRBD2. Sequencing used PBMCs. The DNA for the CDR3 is TGTGCCAGCAAACCTCGGACTAGCGGGGGGGCCTCGCACGAGCAGTACTTC. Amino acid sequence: CASKPRTSGGASHEQYF. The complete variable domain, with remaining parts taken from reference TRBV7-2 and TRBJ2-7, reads GAGVSQSPSNKVTEKGKDVELRCDPISGHTALYWYRQSLGQGLEFLIYFQGNSAPDKSGLPSDRFSAERTGGSVSTLTIQRTQQEDSAVYLCASKPRTSGGASHEQYFGPGTRLTVT.